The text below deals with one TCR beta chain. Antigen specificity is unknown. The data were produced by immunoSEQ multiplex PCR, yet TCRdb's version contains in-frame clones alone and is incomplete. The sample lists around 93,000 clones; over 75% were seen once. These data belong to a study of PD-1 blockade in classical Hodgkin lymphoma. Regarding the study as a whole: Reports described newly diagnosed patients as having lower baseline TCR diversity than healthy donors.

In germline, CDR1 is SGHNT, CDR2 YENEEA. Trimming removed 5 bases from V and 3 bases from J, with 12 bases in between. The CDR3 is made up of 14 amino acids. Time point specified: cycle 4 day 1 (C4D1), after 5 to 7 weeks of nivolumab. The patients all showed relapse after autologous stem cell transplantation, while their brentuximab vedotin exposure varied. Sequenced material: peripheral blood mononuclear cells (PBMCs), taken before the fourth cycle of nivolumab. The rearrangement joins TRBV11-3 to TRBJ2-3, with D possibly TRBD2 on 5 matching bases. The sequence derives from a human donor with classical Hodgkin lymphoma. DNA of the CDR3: TGTGCCAGCAGCCTGGACCCGGGGACAGATACGCAGTATTTT. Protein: CASSLDPGTDTQYF.